The present T cell receptor beta chain was sequenced within a study of PD-L1 blockade in urothelial cancer. Profiled with immunoSEQ multiplex PCR; TCRdb holds only in-frame clones, not every one. The table lists tens of thousands of clones, nearly 90% of them singletons, with under 2% in the top ten. Time point noted: pretreatment peripheral blood. The V and J ends lost 6 bases and 10 bases, in that order; junction bases with no gene match: 10. The CDR3 is 15 amino acids. Germline V gene lookup returns CDR1 SGHTA and CDR2 FQGNSA. The receptor comes from a man between 60 and 75 years old with urothelial cancer. Sequencing used PBMCs, obtained around atezolizumab (anti-PD-L1) treatment. The chain couples TRBV7-2 to TRBJ2-1, with 12 bases aligning to TRBD1. CDR3 sequence (DNA): TGTGCCAGCAGTAACCGGGACAGGGGGCTCTTGGAGCAGTTCTTC. Its translation is CASSNRDRGLLEQFF. Full variable domain (outside the CDR3, taken from reference TRBV7-2 and TRBJ2-1): GAGVSQSPSNKVTEKGKDVELRCDPISGHTALYWYRQSLGQGLEFLIYFQGNSAPDKSGLPSDRFSAERTGGSVSTLTIQRTQQEDSAVYLCASSNRDRGLLEQFFGPGTRLTVL.